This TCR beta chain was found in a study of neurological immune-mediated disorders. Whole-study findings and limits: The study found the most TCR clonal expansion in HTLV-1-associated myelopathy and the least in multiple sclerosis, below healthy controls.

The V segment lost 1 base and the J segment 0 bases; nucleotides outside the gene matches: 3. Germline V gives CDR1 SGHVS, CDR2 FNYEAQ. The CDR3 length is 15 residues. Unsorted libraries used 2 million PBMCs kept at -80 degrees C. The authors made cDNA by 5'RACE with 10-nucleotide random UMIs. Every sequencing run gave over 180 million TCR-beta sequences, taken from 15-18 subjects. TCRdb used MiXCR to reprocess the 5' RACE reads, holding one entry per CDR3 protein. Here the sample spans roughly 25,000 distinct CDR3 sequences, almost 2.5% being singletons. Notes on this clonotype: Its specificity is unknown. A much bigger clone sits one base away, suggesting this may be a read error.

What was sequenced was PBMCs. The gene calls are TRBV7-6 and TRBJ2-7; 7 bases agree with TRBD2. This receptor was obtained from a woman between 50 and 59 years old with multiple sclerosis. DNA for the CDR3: TGTGCCAGCAGCTTAGGGACTAGAGCCTCCTACGAGCAGTACTTC. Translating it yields CASSLGTRASYEQYF.